Shown below are 12 T cell receptor beta chains from a single sample sequenced in a study of blood T cell repertoires in COVID-19. Assay used: immunoSEQ multiplex PCR; TCRdb lists only in-frame clones, some missing. The repertoire consists of 72,000 or so clones, with just under 90% occurring once and the leading ten covering approximately 1.5%. Sequencing used peripheral blood. The receptors originated from a man in his sixties with acute or convalescent COVID-19.

This clone was observed a handful of times. The chain carries TRBV27 and TRBJ1-1; no reliable D call. The V gene lost 2 bases and the J gene lost 3 bases, with 19 bases spanning the gap. CDR1 and CDR2 from the germline V gene are MNHEY and SMNVEV (reference sequence). The CDR3 extends over 17 amino acids. The CDR3 nucleotides read TGTGCCAGCAGTTTAAATGGTCGCGGGCTCGGGGACACTGAAGCTTTCTTT. Translation gives CASSLNGRGLGDTEAFF.

The chain employs TRBV10-3 and TRBJ1-2; D is ambiguous. The germline V gene has CDR1 ENHRY and CDR2 SYGVKD. The CDR3 runs 13 residues. Trimming stripped 0 bases from V and 8 bases from J, with 10 bases between. The CDR3 coding sequence is TGTGCCATCAGTGAGTCCGTGGAGGGCGGCTACACCTTC. It specifies CAISESVEGGYTF.

The gene calls are TRBV29-1 and TRBJ2-2; TRBD1 might be the D (6 bases). Germline V gene data show CDR1 as SQVTM and CDR2 as ANQGSEA. The CDR3 spans 12 residues. V gave up 7 bases and J gave up 3 bases, with 9 bases separating them. Written as DNA, the CDR3 is TGCAGCGCGAGGGGGTACACCGGGGAGCTGTTTTTT. Protein sequence: CSARGYTGELFF.

This rearrangement joins TRBV6-6 to TRBJ1-6; TRBD1 is a possible D gene (6 bases). V was cut by 5 bases and J by 0 bases, with 17 bases left in between. The CDR3 is made up of 18 amino acids. From germline, CDR1 is MNHNY and CDR2 SVGAGI (reference sequence). CDR3 residues: CASSLQGPGSSYNSPLHF. CDR3 DNA sequence: TGTGCCAGCAGTCTACAGGGCCCTGGGAGCTCCTATAATTCACCCCTCCACTTT.

The chain carries TRBV10-2 and TRBJ1-2, with 7 nucleotides matching TRBD1. The CDR3 spans 13 residues. Losses at the gene ends were 6 bases for V and 6 bases for J; bases not matched to a gene: 7. CDR1 WSHSY and CDR2 SAAADI come from the germline V gene. The CDR3 loop is CASSDRELDGYTF. DNA for the CDR3: TGCGCCAGCAGCGACAGGGAACTGGATGGCTACACCTTC.

The genes are TRBV4-1 and TRBJ2-7; D possibly corresponds to TRBD1 (6 bases). The CDR3 has 14 residues. The V gene lost 2 bases and the J gene lost 5 bases, with 13 bases spanning the gap. Per the germline V gene, CDR1 is MGHRA and CDR2 is YSYEKL. CDR3 DNA sequence: TGCGCCAGCAGCCAACCAGGGGAGAATAACGAGCAGTACTTC. Protein product: CASSQPGENNEQYF.

The genes are TRBV2 and TRBJ1-4; D call uncertain. Germline-derived CDR1 and CDR2 are SNHLY and FYNNEI. Between the trimmed V and J ends, which lost 8 bases and 11 bases, there was a span of 21 bases. This CDR3 region has 14 residues. The CDR3 reads CASRSTPGSGKLFF. CDR3 in DNA: TGTGCCAGCCGCTCAACTCCGGGGAGTGGGAAACTGTTTTTT. The complete variable domain, with remaining parts taken from reference TRBV2 and TRBJ1-4, reads EPEVTQTPSHQVTQMGQEVILRCVPISNHLYFYWYRQILGQKVEFLVSFYNNEISEKSEIFDDQFSVERPDGSNFTLKIRSTKLEDSAMYFCASRSTPGSGKLFFGSGTQLSVL.

The CDR3: CASTTARGAYEKLFF. In DNA form, the CDR3 reads TGTGCCAGCACCACGGCGCGGGGGGCTTATGAAAAACTGTTTTTT. The chain links TRBV6-5 to TRBJ1-4, with D perhaps matching TRBD1 (6 bases). V was trimmed by 7 bases and J by 6 bases, leaving 18 bases between them. Looked up from germline, CDR1 is MNHEY and CDR2 is SVGAGI. CDR3 size: 15 residues.

The chain has TRBV30 and TRBJ1-2; 9 positions match TRBD1. Germline CDR1 reads GTSNPN; CDR2 reads SVGIG (reference sequence). The trim removed 2 bases at V and 7 bases at J, leaving 5 bases unmatched. The CDR3 has 13 residues. CDR3 nucleotides: TGTGCCTGGAGTAAACAGGGGGCGGGTGGCTACACCTTC. Amino acids: CAWSKQGAGGYTF.

The DNA of the CDR3 is TGTGCCAGCCAGGTGGTCACTGAAGCTTTCTTT. Its translation is CASQVVTEAFF. The J gene is TRBJ1-1, the V gene TRBV6-5; D is ambiguous. Trimming took 8 bases from V and 4 from J, leaving 8 bases between them. The CDR3 contains 11 residues. Germline V gene sequence: CDR1 MNHEY, CDR2 SVGAGI.

The rearrangement joins TRBV3-1 (or the pseudogene TRBV3-2) to TRBJ2-7; perhaps TRBD2 as D (5 bases). The CDR3 is made up of 13 amino acids. Germline V gene data show CDR1 as LGHDT and CDR2 as YNNKEL (reference sequence). Trimming took 5 bases from V and 4 from J, leaving 12 bases between them. The CDR3 is CASSFGGPYEQYF. The CDR3 DNA is TGTGCCAGCAGCTTCGGAGGTCCTTACGAGCAGTACTTC.

The V gene is TRBV6-6, the J gene TRBJ1-1; 9 bases match TRBD1. Germline V lookup: CDR1 MNHNY, CDR2 SVGAGI (reference sequence). The CDR3 extends over 16 amino acids. The V gene end was trimmed by 2 bases and the J gene end by 0 bases; junction bases not matched to a gene: 4. The CDR3 nucleotides are TGTGCCAGCAGTTACGACAGGGGGTTGATGAACACTGAAGCTTTCTTT. This gives the protein CASSYDRGLMNTEAFF.